What follows are 16 T cell receptor beta chains derived from one specimen sequenced in a study of OX40 agonist ivuxolimab in advanced cancers. Produced via immunoSEQ multiplex PCR; TCRdb's table is partial and in-frame only. Among over 65,000 clones listed, 85% to 95% were seen once. Here the sequenced sample was CD4+ or CD8+ T cells sorted from blood, taken in a trial of the OX40 agonist ivuxolimab. The receptors were sampled from an adult with an advanced solid tumor such as melanoma, head and neck, liver or kidney cancer.

The chain joins TRBV4-3 to TRBJ1-4; 7 bases are a match to TRBD1. The length of the CDR3 is 16 residues. Germline CDR1 is LGHNA and CDR2 is YSLEER. The trim removed 4 bases at V and 4 bases at J, leaving 9 bases unmatched. The CDR3 coding sequence is TGCGCCAGCAGCCTAAACGGACAGGTCCTTAATGAAAAACTGTTTTTT. It is translated as CASSLNGQVLNEKLFF.

This rearrangement joins TRBV11-2 to TRBJ2-5, with TRBD2 matching over 11 bases. The CDR3 contains 15 residues. The J segment lost 5 bases and the V segment lost 1 base, leaving 3 bases of the junction unmatched. Germline V lookup: CDR1 SGHAT, CDR2 FQNNGV. CDR3 in amino acids: CASSLGSGREETQYF. In DNA form, the CDR3 reads TGTGCCAGCAGCTTAGGTAGCGGGAGGGAGGAGACCCAGTACTTC.

The rearrangement uses TRBV5-1 and TRBJ1-1; D gene ambiguous. Trimming cost V 1 base and J 2 bases, with 9 bases left between them. The CDR3 runs 14 residues. CDR1 and CDR2 (germline): SGHRS, YFSETQ. The CDR3 DNA reads TGCGCCAGCAGCTTGTACCGAACTAACACTGAAGCTTTCTTT. As protein: CASSLYRTNTEAFF.

The chain recombines TRBV21-1 with TRBJ2-7; TRBD2, as called in the table, went unchecked against the DNA. TRBV21-1 is shown as a pseudogene. The CDR3 extends over 15 amino acids. The CDR3 sequence is CASSTRTSDSYEQYF. The CDR3 DNA sequence: TGTGCCAGCAGCACTAGGACTAGCGACTCCTACGAGCAGTACTTC.

V is TRBV10-1 and J is TRBJ2-1, with 8 bases identical to TRBD1. CDR3 size: 15 residues. V lost 4 bases and J lost 2; bases outside the gene matches: 4. Germline lookup yields CDR1 WNHNN and CDR2 SYGVQD (reference sequence). Here the CDR3 reads CASSAQGATYNEQFF. Here the CDR3 DNA reads TGCGCCAGCAGTGCTCAGGGGGCCACCTACAATGAGCAGTTCTTC.

This chain connects TRBV15 to TRBJ1-2, with D perhaps TRBD1 (5 bases). The CDR3 runs to 15 residues. Germline V lookup: CDR1 LNHNV, CDR2 YYDKDF (reference sequence). Between the trimmed V and J ends, which lost 3 bases and 2 bases, there was a span of 13 bases. CDR3 loop: CATSRTDRANYGYTF. Here the CDR3 DNA reads TGTGCCACCAGCAGGACCGACAGAGCCAACTATGGCTACACCTTC. Full variable domain (remainder filled in from reference TRBV15 and TRBJ1-2): DAMVIQNPRYQVTQFGKPVTLSCSQTLNHNVMYWYQQKSSQAPKLLFHYYDKDFNNEADTPDNFQSRRPNTSFCFLDIRSPGLGDTAMYLCATSRTDRANYGYTFGSGTRLTVV.

The V gene is TRBV28, the J gene TRBJ1-2; 7 nucleotides match TRBD1. Germline CDR1 is MDHEN and CDR2 is SYDVKM. This CDR3 is 14 amino acids long. V was clipped by 5 bases and J by 4 bases; unmatched bases: 7. CDR3: CASSAGGRPYGYTF. Written as DNA, the CDR3 is TGTGCCAGCAGTGCAGGGGGGAGGCCCTATGGCTACACCTTC.

The chain joins TRBV7-3 to TRBJ2-3; 10 nucleotides line up with TRBD2. V lost 3 bases to trimming and J lost 5 bases; unmatched junction nucleotides: 11. The CDR3 loop spans 17 amino acids. The germline gives CDR1 SGHTA, CDR2 FQGTGA. CDR3 amino acids: CASSFGPAGGPVDTQYF. In nucleotides, the CDR3 is TGTGCCAGCAGCTTCGGCCCAGCGGGGGGGCCCGTAGATACGCAGTATTTT. Drawing the rest from reference TRBV7-3 and TRBJ2-3, the complete variable domain is GAGVSQTPSNKVTEKGKYVELRCDPISGHTALYWYRQSLGQGPEFLIYFQGTGAADDSGLPNDRFFAVRPEGSVSTLKIQRTERGDSAVYLCASSFGPAGGPVDTQYFGPGTRLTVL.

The gene calls are TRBV28 and TRBJ1-3, with 7 bases identical to TRBD1. Germline assignment: CDR1 MDHEN and CDR2 SYDVKM. The CDR3 has 15 residues. The V segment lost 6 bases and the J segment 0 bases; nucleotides outside the gene matches: 5. CDR3 protein: CASRWDSRSGNTIYF. The CDR3 DNA is TGTGCCAGCAGGTGGGACAGCCGCTCTGGAAACACCATATATTTT.

This clone was seen a handful of times. The V gene is TRBV10-3, the J gene TRBJ1-5; 7 bases align to TRBD1. The CDR3 runs 14 residues. The germline gives CDR1 ENHRY, CDR2 SYGVKD. V shed 4 bases and J 5 bases; nucleotides not matched to a gene: 5. The CDR3: CAISAQGPDQPQHF. DNA of the CDR3: TGTGCCATCAGTGCACAGGGGCCCGATCAGCCCCAGCATTTT.

The genes are TRBV27 and TRBJ2-1, with D unclear. V was pared by 2 bases and J by 8 bases, with 16 bases between. Germline CDR1 is MNHEY and CDR2 is SMNVEV (reference sequence). The CDR3 consists of 15 residues. The CDR3, as DNA: TGTGCCAGCAGTTTAAGGGTGTCGGCCCTTTATGAGCAGTTCTTC. Translated: CASSLRVSALYEQFF.

The rearrangement links TRBV27 to TRBJ2-6; D is undetermined. V dropped 5 bases and J dropped 2 bases, with 13 bases sitting between them. CDR3 length: 16 amino acids. Germline loops: CDR1 MNHEY, CDR2 SMNVEV (reference sequence). Here the CDR3 DNA reads TGTGCCAGCAGTAACCTCCCGTCCGCTGGGGCCAACGTCCTGACTTTC. Translated: CASSNLPSAGANVLTF.

As concerns this clone: This sample includes further DNA sequences coding for the same CDR3. The rearrangement links TRBV7-2 to TRBJ1-2; unclear D gene. Germline lookup yields CDR1 SGHTA and CDR2 FQGNSA. This CDR3 region has 13 residues. V gave up 5 bases and J gave up 1 base, with 8 bases separating them. CDR3 DNA: TGTGCCAGCAGCCCGGACCGTAACTATGGCTACACCTTC. It codes for CASSPDRNYGYTF.

The chain employs TRBV28 and TRBJ2-5; the D gene is possibly TRBD1 (5 bases). The CDR3 is made up of 15 amino acids. V lost 5 bases to trimming and J lost 5 bases, with 18 bases between them. CDR1 and CDR2 (germline): MDHEN, SYDVKM. CDR3 residues: CASSTAFRVRETQYF. Here the CDR3 DNA reads TGTGCCAGCAGTACAGCCTTCAGGGTTCGGGAGACCCAGTACTTC.

This clone was detected a few times. The V call is TRBV7-9, the J call TRBJ1-1, with D uncertain. Germline CDR1 reads SEHNR; CDR2 reads FQNEAQ (reference sequence). The CDR3 length is 13 residues. V was clipped by 2 bases and J by 6 bases, with 10 bases between them. CDR3 loop: CASSLPSSPEAFF. CDR3 bases: TGTGCCAGCAGCTTACCGTCAAGTCCTGAAGCTTTCTTT. Full variable domain (outside the CDR3, taken from reference TRBV7-9 and TRBJ1-1): DTGVSQNPRHKITKRGQNVTFRCDPISEHNRLYWYRQTLGQGPEFLTYFQNEAQLEKSRLLSDRFSAERPKGSFSTLEIQRTEQGDSAMYLCASSLPSSPEAFFGQGTRLTVV.

The chain recombines TRBV7-9 with TRBJ2-5; maybe TRBD2 (5 bases). Deletions cut 1 base from V and 5 bases from J, with 14 bases between. Germline CDR1 and CDR2: SEHNR and FQNEAQ (reference sequence). The CDR3 consists of 15 residues. CDR3 residues: CASSLELVSRETQYF. The CDR3 DNA reads as TGTGCCAGCAGCTTAGAACTAGTGAGTCGGGAGACCCAGTACTTC.